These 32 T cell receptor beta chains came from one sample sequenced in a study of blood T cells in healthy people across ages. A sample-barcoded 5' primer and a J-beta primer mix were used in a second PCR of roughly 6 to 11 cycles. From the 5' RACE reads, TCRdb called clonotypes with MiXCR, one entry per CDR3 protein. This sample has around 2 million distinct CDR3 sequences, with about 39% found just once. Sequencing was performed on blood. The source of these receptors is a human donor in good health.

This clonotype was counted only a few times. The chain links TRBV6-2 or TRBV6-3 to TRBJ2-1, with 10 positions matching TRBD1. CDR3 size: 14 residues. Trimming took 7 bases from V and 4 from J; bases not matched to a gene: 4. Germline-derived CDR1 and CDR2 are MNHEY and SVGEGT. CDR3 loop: CASTGTGVYNEQFF. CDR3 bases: TGTGCCAGCACCGGGACAGGGGTGTACAATGAGCAGTTCTTC.

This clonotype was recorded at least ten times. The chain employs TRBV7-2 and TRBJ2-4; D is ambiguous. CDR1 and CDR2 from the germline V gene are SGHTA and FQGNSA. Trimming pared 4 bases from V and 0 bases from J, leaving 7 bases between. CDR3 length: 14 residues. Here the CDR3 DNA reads TGTGCCAGCAGCTCAATACTAGCCAAAAACATTCAGTACTTC. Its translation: CASSSILAKNIQYF.

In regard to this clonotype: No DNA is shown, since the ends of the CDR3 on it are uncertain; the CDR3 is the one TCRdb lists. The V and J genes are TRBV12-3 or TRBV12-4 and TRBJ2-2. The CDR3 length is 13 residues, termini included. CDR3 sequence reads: CASSSSRFGELFF.

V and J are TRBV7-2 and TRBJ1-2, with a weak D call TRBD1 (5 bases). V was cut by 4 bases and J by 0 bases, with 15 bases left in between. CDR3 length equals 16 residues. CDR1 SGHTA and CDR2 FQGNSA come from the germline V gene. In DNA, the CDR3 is TGTGCCAGCAGCTCGTCCCGGGACGGCCCTAACTATGGCTACACCTTC. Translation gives CASSSSRDGPNYGYTF.

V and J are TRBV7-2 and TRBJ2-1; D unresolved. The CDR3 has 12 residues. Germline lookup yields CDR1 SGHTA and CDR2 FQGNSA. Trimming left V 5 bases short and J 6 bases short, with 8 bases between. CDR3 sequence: CASSNSPNEQFF. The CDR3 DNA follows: TGTGCCAGCAGCAATTCGCCCAATGAGCAGTTCTTC.

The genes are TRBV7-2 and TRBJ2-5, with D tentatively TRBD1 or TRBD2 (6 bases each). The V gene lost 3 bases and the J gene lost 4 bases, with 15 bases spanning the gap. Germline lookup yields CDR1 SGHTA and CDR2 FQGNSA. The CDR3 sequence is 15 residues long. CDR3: CASSFMGGVRETQYF. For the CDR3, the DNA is TGTGCCAGCAGCTTTATGGGGGGCGTCCGAGAGACCCAGTACTTC.

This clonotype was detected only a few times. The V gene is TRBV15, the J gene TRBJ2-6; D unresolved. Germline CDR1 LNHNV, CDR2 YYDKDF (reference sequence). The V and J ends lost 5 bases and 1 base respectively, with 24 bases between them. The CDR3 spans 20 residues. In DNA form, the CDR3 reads TGTGCCACCAGCTTAACGCCCCGGGTCGCTACATTTTCTGGGGCCAACGTCCTGACTTTC. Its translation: CATSLTPRVATFSGANVLTF. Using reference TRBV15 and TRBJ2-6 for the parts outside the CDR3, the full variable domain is DAMVIQNPRYQVTQFGKPVTLSCSQTLNHNVMYWYQQKSSQAPKLLFHYYDKDFNNEADTPDNFQSRRPNTSFCFLDIRSPGLGDTAMYLCATSLTPRVATFSGANVLTFGAGSRLTVL.

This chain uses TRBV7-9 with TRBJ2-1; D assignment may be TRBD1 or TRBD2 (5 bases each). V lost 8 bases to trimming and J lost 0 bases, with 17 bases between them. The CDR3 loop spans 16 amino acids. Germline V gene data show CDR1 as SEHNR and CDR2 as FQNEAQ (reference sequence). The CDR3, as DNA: TGTGCCAGCGGCCCGAGGGGCTCCCGCTCCTACAATGAGCAGTTCTTC. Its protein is CASGPRGSRSYNEQFF.

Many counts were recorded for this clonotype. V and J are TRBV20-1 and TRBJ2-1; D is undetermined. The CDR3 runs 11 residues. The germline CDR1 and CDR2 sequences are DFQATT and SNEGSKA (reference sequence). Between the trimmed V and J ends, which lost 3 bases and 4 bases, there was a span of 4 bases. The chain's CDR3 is CSASVYNEQFF. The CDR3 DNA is TGCAGTGCTAGTGTGTACAATGAGCAGTTCTTC.

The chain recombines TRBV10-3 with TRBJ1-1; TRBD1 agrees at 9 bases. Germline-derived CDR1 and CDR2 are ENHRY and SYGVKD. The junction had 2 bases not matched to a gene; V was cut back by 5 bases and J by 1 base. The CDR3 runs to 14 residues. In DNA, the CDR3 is TGTGCCATCAGTTGGGACAGGGAGAACACTGAAGCTTTCTTT. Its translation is CAISWDRENTEAFF.

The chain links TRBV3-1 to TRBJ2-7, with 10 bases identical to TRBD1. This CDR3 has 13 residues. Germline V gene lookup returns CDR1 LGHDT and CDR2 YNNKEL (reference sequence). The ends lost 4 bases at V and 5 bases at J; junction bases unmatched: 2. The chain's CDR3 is CASSRGTGDEQYF. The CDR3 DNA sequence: TGTGCCAGCAGCCGGGGGACAGGGGACGAGCAGTACTTC.

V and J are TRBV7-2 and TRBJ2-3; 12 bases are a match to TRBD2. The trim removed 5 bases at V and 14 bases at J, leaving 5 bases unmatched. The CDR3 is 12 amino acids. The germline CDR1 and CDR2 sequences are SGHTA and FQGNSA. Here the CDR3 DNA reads TGTGCCAGCAGCCCTAGCGGGGGGGCTAGGTATTTT. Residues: CASSPSGGARYF.

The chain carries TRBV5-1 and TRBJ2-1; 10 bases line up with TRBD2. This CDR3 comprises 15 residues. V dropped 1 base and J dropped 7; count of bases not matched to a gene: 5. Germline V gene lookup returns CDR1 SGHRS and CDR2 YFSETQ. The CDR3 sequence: CASSLPSGGVNEQFF. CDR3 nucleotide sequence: TGCGCCAGCAGCTTGCCTAGCGGGGGAGTTAATGAGCAGTTCTTC.

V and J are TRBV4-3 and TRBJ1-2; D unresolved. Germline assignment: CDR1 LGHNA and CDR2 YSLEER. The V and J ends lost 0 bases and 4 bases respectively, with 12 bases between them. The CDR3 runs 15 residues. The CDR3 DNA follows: TGCGCCAGCAGCCAAGAACCCTCAAACTCCTATGGCTACACCTTC. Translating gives CASSQEPSNSYGYTF.

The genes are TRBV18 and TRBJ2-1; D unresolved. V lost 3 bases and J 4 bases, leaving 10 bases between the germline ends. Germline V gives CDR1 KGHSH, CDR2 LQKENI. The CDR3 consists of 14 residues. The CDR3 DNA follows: TGTGCCAGCTCACCCCTTGTAGAGTACAATGAGCAGTTCTTC. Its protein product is CASSPLVEYNEQFF.

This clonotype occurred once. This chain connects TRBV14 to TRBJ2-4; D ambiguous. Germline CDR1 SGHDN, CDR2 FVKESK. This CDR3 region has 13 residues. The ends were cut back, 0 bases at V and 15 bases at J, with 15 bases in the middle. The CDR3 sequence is CASSQERSSRWYF. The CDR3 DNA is TGTGCCAGCAGCCAAGAACGTTCGTCTAGGTGGTACTTC.

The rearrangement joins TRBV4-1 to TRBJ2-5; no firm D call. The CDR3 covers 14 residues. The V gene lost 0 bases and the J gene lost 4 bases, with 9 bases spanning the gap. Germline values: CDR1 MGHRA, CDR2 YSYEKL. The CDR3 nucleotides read TGCGCCAGCAGCCAAGAAAGAGCGATAGAGACCCAGTACTTC. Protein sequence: CASSQERAIETQYF.

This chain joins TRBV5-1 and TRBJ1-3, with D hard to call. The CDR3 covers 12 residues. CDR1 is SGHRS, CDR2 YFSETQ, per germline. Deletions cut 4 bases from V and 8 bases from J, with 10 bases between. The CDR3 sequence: CASSRRGDTIYF. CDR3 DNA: TGCGCCAGCAGCAGACGGGGAGACACCATATATTTT.

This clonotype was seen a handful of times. CDR3 in DNA: TGCAGCGTTGAGGCAGGGGGCACCGGGGAGCTGTTTTTT. The encoded protein is CSVEAGGTGELFF. The chain is built from TRBV29-1 and TRBJ2-2; 7 bases map to TRBD1. Germline V CDR1 and CDR2: SQVTM, ANQGSEA. CDR3 length equals 13 residues. After removal of 3 bases from V and 4 bases from J, the junction contained 2 bases not matched to a gene.

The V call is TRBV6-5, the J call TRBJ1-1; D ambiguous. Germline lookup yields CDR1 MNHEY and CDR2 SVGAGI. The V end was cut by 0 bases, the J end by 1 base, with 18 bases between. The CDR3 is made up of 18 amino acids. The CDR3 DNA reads TGTGCCAGCAGTTACTCTTTTGTTGTCACCGGCGGGAACACTGAAGCTTTCTTT. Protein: CASSYSFVVTGGNTEAFF.

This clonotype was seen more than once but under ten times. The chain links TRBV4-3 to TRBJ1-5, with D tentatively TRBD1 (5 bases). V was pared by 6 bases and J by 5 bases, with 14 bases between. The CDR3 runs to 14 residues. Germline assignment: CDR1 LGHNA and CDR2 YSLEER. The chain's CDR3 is CASSAGRGDQPQHF. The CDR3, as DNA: TGCGCCAGCAGTGCGGGGAGAGGGGATCAGCCCCAGCATTTT.

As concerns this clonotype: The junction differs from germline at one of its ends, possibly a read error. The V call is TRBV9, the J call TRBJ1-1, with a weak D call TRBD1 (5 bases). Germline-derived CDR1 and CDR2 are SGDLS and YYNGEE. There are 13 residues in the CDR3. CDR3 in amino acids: CAGSVLGDTEAFF. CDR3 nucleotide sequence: TGTGCCGGCAGCGTTTTAGGGGACACTGAAGCTTTCTTT. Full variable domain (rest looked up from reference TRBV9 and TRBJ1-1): DSGVTQTPKHLITATGQRVTLRCSPRSGDLSVYWYQQSLDQGLQFLIQYYNGEERAKGNILERFSAQQFPDLHSELNLSSLELGDSALYFCAGSVLGDTEAFFGQGTRLTVV.

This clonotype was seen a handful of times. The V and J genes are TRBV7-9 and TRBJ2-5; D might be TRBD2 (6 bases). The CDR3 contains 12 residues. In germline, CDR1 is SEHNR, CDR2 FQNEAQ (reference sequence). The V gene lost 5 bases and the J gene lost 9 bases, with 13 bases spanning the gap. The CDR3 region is CASSVYTGAQYF. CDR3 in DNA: TGTGCCAGCAGCGTCTACACGGGGGCCCAGTACTTC.

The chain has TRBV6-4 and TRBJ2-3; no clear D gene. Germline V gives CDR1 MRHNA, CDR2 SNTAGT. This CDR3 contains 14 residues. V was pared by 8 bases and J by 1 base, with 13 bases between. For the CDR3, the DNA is TGTGCCAGCCGCCAAGCAGGAGGCACAGATACGCAGTATTTT. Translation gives CASRQAGGTDTQYF.

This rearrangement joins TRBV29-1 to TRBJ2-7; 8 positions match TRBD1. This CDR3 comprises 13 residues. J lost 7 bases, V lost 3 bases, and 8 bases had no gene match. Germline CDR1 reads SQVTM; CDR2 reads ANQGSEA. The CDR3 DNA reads TGCAGCGTTGATAGATCCGGGACAGGTGAGCAGTACTTC. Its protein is CSVDRSGTGEQYF.

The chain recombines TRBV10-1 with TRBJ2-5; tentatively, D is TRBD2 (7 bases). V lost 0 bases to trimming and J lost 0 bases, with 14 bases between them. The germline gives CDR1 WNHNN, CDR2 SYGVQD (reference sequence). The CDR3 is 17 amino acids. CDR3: CASSESTAGAHQETQYF. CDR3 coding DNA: TGCGCCAGCAGTGAGTCGACGGCGGGGGCCCACCAAGAGACCCAGTACTTC.

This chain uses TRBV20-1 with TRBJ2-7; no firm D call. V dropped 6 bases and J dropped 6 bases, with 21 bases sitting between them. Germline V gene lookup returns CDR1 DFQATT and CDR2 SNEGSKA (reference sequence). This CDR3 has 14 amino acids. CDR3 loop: CSAPHTKAICEQYF. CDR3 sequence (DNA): TGCAGTGCCCCCCACACCAAGGCTATTTGCGAGCAGTACTTC.

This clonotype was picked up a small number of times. As DNA, the CDR3 is TGCGCCAGCAGCTTGGACGGGGGGACCACAGATACGCAGTATTTT. Protein: CASSLDGGTTDTQYF. The chain links TRBV5-1 to TRBJ2-3, with 7 bases lining up with TRBD2. Unmatched junction bases numbered 3, after V lost 0 bases and J lost 2 bases. Germline V gene data show CDR1 as SGHRS and CDR2 as YFSETQ. The CDR3 has 15 residues.

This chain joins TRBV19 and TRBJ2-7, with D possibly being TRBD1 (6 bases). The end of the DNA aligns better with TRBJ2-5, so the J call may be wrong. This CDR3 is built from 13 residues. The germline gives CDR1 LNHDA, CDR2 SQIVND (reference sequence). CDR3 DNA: TGTGCCAGTAGTGACCACAGGGTAGAGACCCAGTACTTC. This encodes CASSDHRVETQYF.

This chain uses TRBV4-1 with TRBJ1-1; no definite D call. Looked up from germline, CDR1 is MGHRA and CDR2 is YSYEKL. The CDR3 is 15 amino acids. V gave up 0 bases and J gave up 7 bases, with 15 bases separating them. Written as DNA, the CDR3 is TGCGCCAGCAGCCAAGATAATTGGGGAGCGAGTGAAGCTTTCTTT. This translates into CASSQDNWGASEAFF.

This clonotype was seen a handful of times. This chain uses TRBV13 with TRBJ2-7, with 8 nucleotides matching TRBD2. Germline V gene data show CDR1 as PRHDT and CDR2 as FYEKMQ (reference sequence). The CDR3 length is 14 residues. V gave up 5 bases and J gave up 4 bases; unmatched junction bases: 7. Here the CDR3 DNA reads TGTGCCAGCAGCAAGCGGGGGCCTCTATACGAGCAGTACTTC. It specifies CASSKRGPLYEQYF.

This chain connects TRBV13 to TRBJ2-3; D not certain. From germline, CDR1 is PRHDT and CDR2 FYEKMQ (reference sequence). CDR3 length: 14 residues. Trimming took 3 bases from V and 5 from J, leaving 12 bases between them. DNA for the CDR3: TGTGCCAGCAGCTTCCGGGCCACAAGAGATACGCAGTATTTT. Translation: CASSFRATRDTQYF. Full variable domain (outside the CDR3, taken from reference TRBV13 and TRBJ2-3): AAGVIQSPRHLIKEKRETATLKCYPIPRHDTVYWYQQGPGQDPQFLISFYEKMQSDKGSIPDRFSAQQFSDYHSELNMSSLELGDSALYFCASSFRATRDTQYFGPGTRLTVL.